The clone carrying this T cell receptor (beta chain) was detected only once. Germline-derived CDR1 and CDR2 are SEHNR and FQNEAQ (reference sequence). The V segment lost 5 bases and the J segment 5 bases; nucleotides outside the gene matches: 16. The length of the CDR3 is 17 residues. The data derive from a study of blood T cell repertoires in COVID-19. Study in general: From T cells, B-cell-depleted T cells, or PBMCs came the material, which was cDNA or gDNA.

How the authors handled the data: Amplification with reference gene primers provided the estimates of nucleated cell counts. Generated by immunoSEQ multiplex PCR, the TCRdb table keeps only in-frame clones and is missing some. From that table come the V and J calls and clone size; the DNA was used to work out D and trimming. Of roughly 250,000 clones in the sample, 70% to 90% were seen once. Participants, about 18 to 90 years old, spanned fewer than 25 US areas. This TCR was recovered from a woman aged 40 to 50 with acute COVID-19. This chain joins TRBV7-9 and TRBJ2-7, with 9 bases aligning to TRBD2. Source material: PBMCs or T cells enriched from blood (not recorded which). CDR3 loop: CASSTAWVSGRSDEQYF. Written as DNA, the CDR3 is TGTGCCAGCAGCACCGCCTGGGTAAGCGGGAGGTCCGACGAGCAGTACTTC.